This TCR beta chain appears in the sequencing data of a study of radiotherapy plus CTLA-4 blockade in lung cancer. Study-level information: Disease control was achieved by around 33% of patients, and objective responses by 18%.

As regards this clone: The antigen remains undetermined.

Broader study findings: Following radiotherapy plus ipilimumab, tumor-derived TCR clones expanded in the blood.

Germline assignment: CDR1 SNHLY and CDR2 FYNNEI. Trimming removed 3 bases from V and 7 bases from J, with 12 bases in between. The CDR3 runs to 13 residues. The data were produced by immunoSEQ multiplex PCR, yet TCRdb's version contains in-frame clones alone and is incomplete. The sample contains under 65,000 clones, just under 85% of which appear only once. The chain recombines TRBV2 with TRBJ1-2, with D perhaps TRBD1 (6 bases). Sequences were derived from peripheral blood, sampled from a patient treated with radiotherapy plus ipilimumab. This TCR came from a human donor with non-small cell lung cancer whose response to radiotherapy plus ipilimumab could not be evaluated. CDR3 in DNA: TGTGCCAGCAGTGATCTTAAACAGGGTGGCTACACCTTC. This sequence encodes CASSDLKQGGYTF.